These 27 T cell receptor beta chains came from one sample sequenced in a study of blood T cell repertoires in COVID-19 (dated by TCRdb to 2020 to 2022). Receptor amplification or capture employed the immunoSEQ multiplex PCR assay. The source is immuneACCESS, and TCRdb retained only in-frame sequences with V and J called. Part of the clones is not carried over; for the studies checked, unresolved V genes explain less than half of this, and the remainder is unexplained. The sample has a few hundred thousand clones on record, 70% to 85% of them singletons. The top ten hold about 3.1% of the sample. The sequenced material came from peripheral blood. All receptors derive from a woman older than 75 with acute or convalescent COVID-19.

This chain's CDR3 is CASSPGRSLRLYNEQFF. The CDR3 DNA is TGCGCCAGCAGCCCTGGTCGTAGCCTCCGTCTATACAATGAGCAGTTCTTC. This chain joins TRBV5-1 and TRBJ2-1; D gene unclear. There are 17 residues in the CDR3. The germline V and J ends were trimmed by 4 bases and 4 bases, with 21 bases remaining between them. Germline loops: CDR1 SGHRS, CDR2 YFSETQ.

The chain employs TRBV7-2 and TRBJ2-7, with TRBD1 matching over 7 bases. Germline V CDR1 and CDR2: SGHTA, FQGNSA. There are 15 residues in the CDR3. Germline trimming cut 5 bases from V and 0 bases from J; bases unmatched to any gene: 7. CDR3 region: CASSTTGASSYEQYF. The CDR3 DNA sequence: TGTGCCAGCAGCACAACAGGGGCGAGCTCCTACGAGCAGTACTTC. The full variable domain, completed using reference TRBV7-2 and TRBJ2-7, is GAGVSQSPSNKVTEKGKDVELRCDPISGHTALYWYRQSLGQGLEFLIYFQGNSAPDKSGLPSDRFSAERTGGSVSTLTIQRTQQEDSAVYLCASSTTGASSYEQYFGPGTRLTVT.

The genes are TRBV30 and TRBJ1-6, with a weak D call TRBD1 (6 bases). V lost 2 bases and J 9 bases, leaving 20 bases between the germline ends. The CDR3 totals 16 residues. Germline CDR1 reads GTSNPN; CDR2 reads SVGIG (reference sequence). CDR3 loop: CAWSPFLRTDGSPLHF. CDR3 DNA: TGTGCCTGGAGTCCCTTTCTCCGGACAGACGGTTCACCCCTCCACTTT. The full variable domain, its missing parts supplied by reference TRBV30 and TRBJ1-6, is SQTIHQWPATLVQPVGSPLSLECTVEGTSNPNLYWYRQAAGRGLQLLFYSVGIGQISSEVPQNLSASRPQDRQFILSSKKLLLSDSGFYLCAWSPFLRTDGSPLHFGNGTRLTVT.

The chain combines TRBV28 with TRBJ1-5; 9 bases fit TRBD1. This CDR3 region has 16 residues. Losses at the gene ends were 6 bases for V and 2 bases for J; bases not matched to a gene: 8. CDR1 is MDHEN, CDR2 SYDVKM, per germline. Here the CDR3 DNA reads TGTGCCAGCAGGTCCGGGACAGGGAGCGGCAATCAGCCCCAGCATTTT. It translates to CASRSGTGSGNQPQHF.

The genes are TRBV12-5 and TRBJ2-1; D remains unclear. Germline V gene data show CDR1 as LGHNT and CDR2 as FRNRAP. The CDR3 runs to 13 residues. Trimming removed 6 bases at V and 3 bases at J, with 9 bases between. Here the CDR3 reads CASGVRIYNEQFF. The CDR3 DNA sequence: TGTGCTAGTGGGGTGCGAATCTACAATGAGCAGTTCTTC.

The chain joins TRBV6-1 to TRBJ2-7; 7 bases fit TRBD1. Unmatched junction bases numbered 8, after V lost 0 bases and J lost 3 bases. The V gene's germline CDR1 is MNHNS and CDR2 SASEGT. The CDR3 is made up of 16 amino acids. Here the CDR3 reads CASSEAPATGFYEQYF. CDR3 bases: TGTGCCAGCAGTGAAGCGCCGGCGACAGGGTTCTACGAGCAGTACTTC.

This sequence joins TRBV28 and TRBJ1-3; no clear D gene. The CDR3 has 15 residues. Germline V gene sequence: CDR1 MDHEN, CDR2 SYDVKM. The V and J ends lost 3 bases and 2 bases respectively, with 11 bases between them. The CDR3 DNA reads as TGTGCCAGCAGTTTGCGGCGGAAGGCTGGAAACACCATATATTTT. Its translation: CASSLRRKAGNTIYF.

V gene TRBV12-3 or TRBV12-4 combines with J gene TRBJ1-6; D ambiguous. The V end lost 6 bases, the J end lost 8 bases, and 11 bases lay between the germline ends. The CDR3 is made up of 13 amino acids. CDR3 bases: TGTGCCAGCAGGGTGTTAGCCTATTCACCCCTCCACTTT. Translated, it gives CASRVLAYSPLHF.

V usage is TRBV3-1 (or the pseudogene TRBV3-2) and J usage is TRBJ2-7; 8 bases line up with TRBD1. The V and J ends lost 4 bases and 3 bases, in that order; junction bases with no gene match: 8. This CDR3 comprises 15 residues. Germline loops: CDR1 LGHDT, CDR2 YNNKEL (reference sequence). CDR3 nucleotide sequence: TGTGCCAGCAGCCGGTCGACAGGGGCCCTCTACGAGCAGTACTTC. Protein: CASSRSTGALYEQYF.

This clone came up a few times. The CDR3: CASSPGVSSDQPQHF. For the CDR3, the DNA is TGTGCCAGCAGTCCCGGAGTTTCATCGGATCAGCCCCAGCATTTT. The J gene is TRBJ1-5, the V gene TRBV5-5; D gene ambiguous. CDR1 is SGHKS, CDR2 YYEKEE, per germline (reference sequence). The CDR3 is 15 residues long. Trimming pared 5 bases from V and 5 bases from J, leaving 17 bases between.

The chain recombines TRBV3-1 (or the pseudogene TRBV3-2) with TRBJ2-5, with 7 bases fitting TRBD2. Germline V gives CDR1 LGHDT, CDR2 YNNKEL (reference sequence). Losses at the gene ends were 0 bases for V and 2 bases for J; bases not matched to a gene: 6. The CDR3 is 16 residues long. The CDR3 reads CASSQDLWGGQETQYF. The CDR3 nucleotides read TGTGCCAGCAGCCAAGATCTTTGGGGAGGGCAAGAGACCCAGTACTTC.

The V and J genes are TRBV12-5 and TRBJ2-1; 9 nucleotides match TRBD1. The ends lost 2 bases at V and 12 bases at J; junction bases unmatched: 5. The CDR3 spans 13 residues. Germline V gene data show CDR1 as LGHNT and CDR2 as FRNRAP. In DNA form, the CDR3 reads TGTGCTAGTGGTTTGACAACAGGGGGCCGGCAGTTCTTC. Its translation is CASGLTTGGRQFF.

J is TRBJ2-2 and V is TRBV10-2; 10 nucleotides agree with TRBD1. The length of the CDR3 is 15 residues. Germline trimming cut 4 bases from V and 7 bases from J; bases unmatched to any gene: 6. Germline CDR1 and CDR2: WSHSY and SAAADI. The chain's CDR3 is CASSAGQGYGGELFF. CDR3 coding DNA: TGCGCCAGCAGTGCGGGACAGGGGTATGGCGGGGAGCTGTTTTTT.

This clone occurred many times. The chain links TRBV19 to TRBJ1-5, with D possibly being TRBD1 (6 bases). This CDR3 contains 15 residues. From germline, CDR1 is LNHDA and CDR2 SQIVND (reference sequence). Trimming took off 6 bases at V and 1 base at J, with 13 bases between the two ends. In DNA, the CDR3 is TGTGCCAGTAGCCTAGGACAGAAGAGCAATCAGCCCCAGCATTTT. Its translation is CASSLGQKSNQPQHF.

The chain couples TRBV12-3 or TRBV12-4 to TRBJ2-1; TRBD2 might be the D (7 bases). This CDR3 comprises 13 residues. Trimming stripped 4 bases from V and 6 bases from J, with 10 bases between. The chain's CDR3 is CASSSGGLNEQFF. CDR3 in DNA: TGTGCCAGCAGTTCGGGGGGCCTCAATGAGCAGTTCTTC.

The V call is TRBV11-2, the J call TRBJ2-2; D may be TRBD1 (6 bases). Germline CDR1 SGHAT, CDR2 FQNNGV. This CDR3 is built from 15 residues. V dropped 2 bases and J dropped 5 bases, with 12 bases sitting between them. The CDR3, as DNA: TGTGCCAGCAGCTTATTAGGACAGAGGACCGGGGAGCTGTTTTTT. This translates into CASSLLGQRTGELFF.

The chain is built from TRBV2 and TRBJ1-3; 8 positions agree with TRBD1. The germline CDR1 and CDR2 sequences are SNHLY and FYNNEI. The CDR3 is 13 amino acids. J was trimmed by 4 bases and V by 5 bases; bases with no gene match: 1. Here the CDR3 DNA reads TGTGCCAGCAGTCCAGGGGGCGGAAACACCATATATTTT. Protein sequence: CASSPGGGNTIYF.

This chain uses TRBV6-6 with TRBJ1-1, with TRBD1 matching 10 bases. The J segment lost 6 bases and the V segment lost 6 bases, leaving 7 bases of the junction unmatched. CDR1 is MNHNY and CDR2 is SVGAGI in the germline V gene (reference sequence). The CDR3 has 14 amino acids. CDR3 amino acids: CASSRTGTGAEAFF. Here the CDR3 DNA reads TGTGCCAGCAGCCGAACCGGGACAGGGGCTGAAGCTTTCTTT.

This clone has just one count. The genes are TRBV6-5 and TRBJ2-3; 9 bases are a match to TRBD1. The CDR3 spans 14 residues. Germline V gene sequence: CDR1 MNHEY, CDR2 SVGAGI. V shed 7 bases and J 5 bases; nucleotides not matched to a gene: 7. The CDR3 DNA is TGTGCCAGCATTGGGGACAGGGTAGGAGATACGCAGTATTTT. As protein: CASIGDRVGDTQYF.

This chain connects TRBV10-1 to TRBJ1-3, with D uncertain. CDR3 length equals 15 residues. The germline V gene has CDR1 WNHNN and CDR2 SYGVQD (reference sequence). Trimming took 1 base from V and 0 from J, leaving 7 bases between them. CDR3 sequence (DNA): TGCGCCAGCAGTGAGTACGCCGGCTCTGGAAACACCATATATTTT. It translates to CASSEYAGSGNTIYF.

The rearrangement joins TRBV6-5 to TRBJ1-6, with TRBD1 matching 8 bases. This CDR3 is 16 amino acids long. Germline V gene data show CDR1 as MNHEY and CDR2 as SVGAGI. V lost 2 bases, J lost 9 bases, and 9 bases stayed unmatched. The CDR3 is CASSYSDRGGSSPLHF. The CDR3 nucleotides read TGTGCCAGCAGTTACAGTGACAGGGGAGGAAGTTCACCCCTCCACTTT.

This chain connects TRBV2 to TRBJ1-5; perhaps TRBD1 as D (6 bases). V was shortened by 4 bases and J by 3 bases, with 13 bases between the two germline ends. CDR3 length: 15 amino acids. In germline, CDR1 is SNHLY, CDR2 FYNNEI. The CDR3 reads CASSVEGGLNQPQHF. Written as DNA, the CDR3 is TGTGCCAGCAGTGTAGAAGGGGGTCTCAATCAGCCCCAGCATTTT.

The gene calls are TRBV14 and TRBJ2-2, with D maybe TRBD1 (6 bases). The V and J ends lost 4 bases and 6 bases respectively, with 12 bases between them. The CDR3 runs to 14 residues. The germline gives CDR1 SGHDN, CDR2 FVKESK. The CDR3 sequence is CASSPQTGPGELFF. The CDR3 DNA reads TGTGCCAGCAGCCCACAAACAGGGCCCGGGGAGCTGTTTTTT.

V gene TRBV11-1 combines with J gene TRBJ1-2; possibly TRBD1 for D (5 bases). CDR3 length equals 14 residues. V was clipped by 5 bases and J by 2 bases, with 12 bases between them. The germline gives CDR1 SGHAT, CDR2 FQDESV (reference sequence). The CDR3: CASSPGRANYGYTF. For the CDR3, the DNA is TGTGCCAGCAGCCCCGGCAGGGCGAACTATGGCTACACCTTC.

The rearrangement links TRBV6-2 or TRBV6-3 to TRBJ2-1, with 10 positions matching TRBD2. CDR3 size: 14 residues. The junction had 6 bases not matched to a gene; V was cut back by 4 bases and J by 9 bases. The V gene's germline CDR1 is MNHEY and CDR2 SVGEGT. The CDR3 region has the DNA TGTGCCAGCAGTTTTCAGCGGGGGGGCGCTGAGCAGTTCTTC. Its translation is CASSFQRGGAEQFF.

V gene TRBV28 combines with J gene TRBJ1-2; unclear D gene. V dropped 4 bases and J dropped 4 bases, with 7 bases sitting between them. In germline, CDR1 is MDHEN, CDR2 SYDVKM. The CDR3 spans 12 residues. The CDR3 DNA is TGTGCCAGCAGTTCCGGGATCTATGGCTACACCTTC. It is translated as CASSSGIYGYTF.

To note about this clone: The junction and the germline gene differ at one end; a read error may be behind it. V is TRBV9 and J is TRBJ2-5; D unclear. The CDR3 is made up of 12 amino acids. Germline CDR1 and CDR2: SGDLS and YYNGEE. DNA for the CDR3: TGTGCCAGCAGCGTAGACCAGGAGACCCAGTACTTC. Protein product: CASSVDQETQYF.